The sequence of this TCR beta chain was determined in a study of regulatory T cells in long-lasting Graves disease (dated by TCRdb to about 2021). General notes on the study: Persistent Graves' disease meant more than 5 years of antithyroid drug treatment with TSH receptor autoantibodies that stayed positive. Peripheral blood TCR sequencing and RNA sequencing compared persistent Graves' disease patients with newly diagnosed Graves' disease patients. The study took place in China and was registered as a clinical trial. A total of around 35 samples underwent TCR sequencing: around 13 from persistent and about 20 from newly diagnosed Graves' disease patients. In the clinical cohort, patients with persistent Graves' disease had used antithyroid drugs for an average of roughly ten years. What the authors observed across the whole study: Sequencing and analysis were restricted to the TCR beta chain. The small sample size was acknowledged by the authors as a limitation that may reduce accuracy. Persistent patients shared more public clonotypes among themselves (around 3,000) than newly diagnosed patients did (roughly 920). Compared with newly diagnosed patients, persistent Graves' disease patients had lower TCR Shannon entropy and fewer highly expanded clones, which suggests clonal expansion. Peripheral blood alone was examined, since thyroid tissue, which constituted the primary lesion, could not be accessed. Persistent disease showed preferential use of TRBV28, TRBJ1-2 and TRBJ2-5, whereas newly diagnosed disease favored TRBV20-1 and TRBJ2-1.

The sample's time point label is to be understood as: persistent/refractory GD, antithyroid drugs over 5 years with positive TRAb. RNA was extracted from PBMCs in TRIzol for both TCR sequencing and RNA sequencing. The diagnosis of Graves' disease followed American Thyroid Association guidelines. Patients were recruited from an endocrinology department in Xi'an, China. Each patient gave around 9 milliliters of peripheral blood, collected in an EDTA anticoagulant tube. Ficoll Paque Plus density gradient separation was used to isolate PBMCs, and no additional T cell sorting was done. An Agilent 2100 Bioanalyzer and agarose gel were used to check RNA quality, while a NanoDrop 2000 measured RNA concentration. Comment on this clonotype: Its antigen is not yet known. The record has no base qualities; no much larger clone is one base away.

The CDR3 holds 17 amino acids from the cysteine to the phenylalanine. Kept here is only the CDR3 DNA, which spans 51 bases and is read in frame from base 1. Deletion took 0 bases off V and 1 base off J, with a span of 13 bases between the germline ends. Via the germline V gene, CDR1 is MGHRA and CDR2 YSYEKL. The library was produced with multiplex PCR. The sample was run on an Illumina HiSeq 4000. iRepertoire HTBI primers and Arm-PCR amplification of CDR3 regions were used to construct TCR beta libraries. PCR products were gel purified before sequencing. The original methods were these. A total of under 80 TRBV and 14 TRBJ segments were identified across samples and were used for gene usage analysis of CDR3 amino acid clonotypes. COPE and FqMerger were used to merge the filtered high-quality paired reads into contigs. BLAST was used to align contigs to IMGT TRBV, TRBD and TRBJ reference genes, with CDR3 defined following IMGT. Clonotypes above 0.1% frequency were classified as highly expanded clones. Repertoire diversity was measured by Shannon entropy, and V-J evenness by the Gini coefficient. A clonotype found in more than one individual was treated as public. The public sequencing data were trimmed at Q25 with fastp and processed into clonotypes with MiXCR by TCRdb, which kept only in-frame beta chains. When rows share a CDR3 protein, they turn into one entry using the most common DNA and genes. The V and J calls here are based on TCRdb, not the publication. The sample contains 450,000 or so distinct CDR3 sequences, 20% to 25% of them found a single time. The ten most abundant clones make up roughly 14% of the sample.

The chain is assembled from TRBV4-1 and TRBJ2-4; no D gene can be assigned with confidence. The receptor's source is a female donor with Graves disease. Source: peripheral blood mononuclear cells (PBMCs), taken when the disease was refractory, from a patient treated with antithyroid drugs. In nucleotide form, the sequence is TGCGCCAGCAGCCAAGATGACTGGGCCCCGGCCAAAAACATTCAGTACTTC. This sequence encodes CASSQDDWAPAKNIQYF.